Listed here is a single T cell receptor (beta chain). The antigen is unknown. Germline CDR1 and CDR2: MNHEY and SVGEGT. Trimming stripped 3 bases from V and 7 bases from J, with 13 bases between. The CDR3 covers 13 residues. TCRdb re-called the reads through MiXCR, storing one row per CDR3 protein. The sample has some 350,000 distinct CDR3 sequences, roughly 18% seen once. The data were obtained in a study of T cell repertoires in cytomegalovirus infection. For the study at large: Public TCR beta signatures were indicative of both CMV infection and a matching HLA type.

General study findings and limits: What dominated the ex vivo response were HLA-C-restricted CMV-specific TCR beta clonotypes. Public TCR beta family frequency separated CMV-and-HLA carriers, including in an independent cohort.

This sequence originates from a human donor in good health (CMV status not recorded). Some clones in this sample may be carry-over from other donors' samples. The sequencing input was PBMCs. The chain carries TRBV6-2 or TRBV6-3 and TRBJ2-7, with D unresolved. In DNA, the CDR3 is TGTGCCAGCAGTTATCAAGATATGGGGGAGCAGTACTTC. Residues: CASSYQDMGEQYF.